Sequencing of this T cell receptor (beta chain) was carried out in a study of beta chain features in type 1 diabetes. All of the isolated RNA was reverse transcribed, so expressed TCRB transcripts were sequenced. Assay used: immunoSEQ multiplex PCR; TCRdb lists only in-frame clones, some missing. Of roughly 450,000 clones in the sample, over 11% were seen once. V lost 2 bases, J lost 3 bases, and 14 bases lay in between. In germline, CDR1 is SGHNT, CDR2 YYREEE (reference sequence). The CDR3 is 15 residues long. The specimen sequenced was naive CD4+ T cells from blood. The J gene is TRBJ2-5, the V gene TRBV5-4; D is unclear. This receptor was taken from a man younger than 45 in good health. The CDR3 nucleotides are TGTGCCAGCAGCTTAAGGACCGCTGGCGAAGAGACCCAGTACTTC. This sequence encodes CASSLRTAGEETQYF.